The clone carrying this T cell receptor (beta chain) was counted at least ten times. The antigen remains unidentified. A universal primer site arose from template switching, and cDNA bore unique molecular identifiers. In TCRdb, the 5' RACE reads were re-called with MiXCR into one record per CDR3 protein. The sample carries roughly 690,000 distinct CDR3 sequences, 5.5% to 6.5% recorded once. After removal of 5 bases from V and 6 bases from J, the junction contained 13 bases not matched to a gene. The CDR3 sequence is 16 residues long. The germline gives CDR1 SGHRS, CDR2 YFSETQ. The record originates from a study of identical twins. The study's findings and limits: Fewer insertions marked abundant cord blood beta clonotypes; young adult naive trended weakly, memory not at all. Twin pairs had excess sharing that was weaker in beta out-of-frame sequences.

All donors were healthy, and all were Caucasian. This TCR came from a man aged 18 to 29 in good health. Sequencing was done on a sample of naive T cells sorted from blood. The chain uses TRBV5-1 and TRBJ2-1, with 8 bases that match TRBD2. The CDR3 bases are TGCGCCAGCAGACCTGAAGGACTAGCAGCCTCCAATGAGCAGTTCTTC. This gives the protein CASRPEGLAASNEQFF.